What follows are 8 T cell receptor beta chains derived from one specimen sequenced in a study of T cell repertoires in cytomegalovirus infection. Antigen specificity for these receptors is unknown. Using its own MiXCR run on the reads, TCRdb lists one record per CDR3 protein. The sample contains approximately 1,000,000 distinct CDR3 sequences, about 33% of which appear only once. The sequencing used cultured CD8+ T cells from PBMCs, collected from culture after CMV antigen stimulation. The origin of the receptors is a human donor in good health (CMV status not recorded). Some clones in this sample may be carry-over from other donors' samples.

This clonotype was detected a few times. This chain uses TRBV25-1 with TRBJ2-7; no reliable D call. CDR3 size: 14 residues. The germline V and J ends were trimmed by 6 bases and 0 bases, with 12 bases remaining between them. Germline V CDR1 and CDR2: MGHDK, SYGVNS. The CDR3 coding sequence is TGTGCCAGCAGGGATGATTCGAGCTCCTACGAGCAGTACTTC. It translates to CASRDDSSSYEQYF.

About this clonotype: An end of the junction differs from the germline gene, which may be a read error. The V call is TRBV12-3 or TRBV12-4, the J call TRBJ1-6, with no clear D. The CDR3 covers 15 residues. The CDR3 sequence: CPSTETGNYNSPLHF. CDR3 in DNA: TGTCCCAGCACCGAGACCGGGAACTATAATTCACCCCTCCACTTT.

This clonotype has more than one count but fewer than ten. The rearrangement joins TRBV6-1 to TRBJ2-7, with a tentative D call TRBD1 (6 bases). Germline loops: CDR1 MNHNS, CDR2 SASEGT. The CDR3 spans 13 residues. V was cut by 3 bases and J by 1 base, with 7 bases left in between. The DNA of the CDR3 is TGTGCCAGCAGTGAGACAGGTTCCTACGAGCAGTACTTC. Amino acid sequence: CASSETGSYEQYF.

The chain uses TRBV18 and TRBJ2-5; 13 bases agree with TRBD2. CDR1 KGHSH and CDR2 LQKENI come from the germline V gene. Unmatched junction bases numbered 4, after V lost 5 bases and J lost 1 base. The CDR3 extends over 16 amino acids. The CDR3 DNA follows: TGTGCCAGCTCATCCGGGACTAGCGGGGCCCAAGAGACCCAGTACTTC. It codes for CASSSGTSGAQETQYF.

This clonotype was detected only a few times. This chain links TRBV4-1 with TRBJ2-3, with D possibly TRBD2 on 5 matching bases. CDR1 MGHRA and CDR2 YSYEKL come from the germline V gene. The CDR3 extends over 15 amino acids. V was trimmed by 0 bases and J by 2 bases, leaving 9 bases between them. Here the CDR3 reads CASSQERGFTDTQYF. The CDR3 DNA is TGCGCCAGCAGCCAAGAACGGGGTTTCACAGATACGCAGTATTTT.

This clonotype appeared a few times. Compared with germline, one end of the junction differs, possibly owing to a read error. This rearrangement joins TRBV9 to TRBJ1-1, with 9 bases matching TRBD1. CDR3 length: 16 residues. Germline-derived CDR1 and CDR2 are SGDLS and YYNGEE. The CDR3 sequence is CASRSFGPLGNRGLIF. CDR3 sequence (DNA): TGTGCCAGCAGATCCTTCGGTCCCCTGGGGAACAGGGGGCTAATCTTT.

As regards this clonotype: A much larger clone differs from this one at a single base, so this may be a read error. The genes are TRBV7-8 and TRBJ2-3; D is unclear. CDR3 length equals 13 residues. Germline V lookup: CDR1 SGHVS, CDR2 FQNEAQ. CDR3 sequence: CVSRVVYADTQYF. The CDR3 DNA reads TGTGTCAGCCGCGTCGTCTATGCAGATACGCAGTATTTT. Full variable domain (rest looked up from reference TRBV7-8 and TRBJ2-3): GAGVSQSPRYKVAKRGQDVALRCDPISGHVSLFWYQQALGQGPEFLTYFQNEAQLDKSGLPSDRFFAERPEGSVSTLKIQRTQQEDSAVYLCVSRVVYADTQYFGPGTRLTVL.

This clonotype was counted many times. The CDR3 region is CASSFRGRVSTDTQYF. CDR3 in DNA: TGTGCCAGCAGCTTCAGGGGGCGGGTTTCGACAGATACGCAGTATTTT. The chain links TRBV7-2 to TRBJ2-3, with 8 bases aligning to TRBD1. Germline V gene data show CDR1 as SGHTA and CDR2 as FQGNSA. J lost 3 bases, V lost 3 bases, and 8 bases had no gene match. The CDR3 extends over 16 amino acids.